This record concerns one TCR beta chain sequence. The antigen is not known. These data are taken from a study of T-cell memory formation after mild COVID-19. About the study: TCR clusters were mostly confined to one donor each. Study-level points and caveats: Among contracting clones, CD4+ were mainly CM/EM and CD8+ enriched in EMRA. Contracting clones from day 15 to 85 showed balanced CD4/CD8; later expanders favored CD4+.

Trimming at V came to 4 bases and at J to 3 bases, leaving 7 bases not matched to a gene. This CDR3 spans 18 amino acids. Via MiXCR, TCRdb re-called the 5' RACE reads, giving one row per CDR3 protein. The sample lists 400,000 or so distinct CDR3 sequences, around 21% seen once, with under 15% in the top ten. The material sequenced was PBMCs or a T cell subset sorted from them (not recorded which). J is TRBJ2-3 and V is TRBV12-3 or TRBV12-4, with TRBD2 identical over 16 bases. This TCR was recovered from an adult woman who had mild COVID-19 (a few samples of this study predate the infection). Cell type and time point are not known. CDR3 in DNA: TGTGCCAGCAGTTCCGGGACTAGCGGGAGGGCCTTGACAGATACGCAGTATTTT. Its translation: CASSSGTSGRALTDTQYF.